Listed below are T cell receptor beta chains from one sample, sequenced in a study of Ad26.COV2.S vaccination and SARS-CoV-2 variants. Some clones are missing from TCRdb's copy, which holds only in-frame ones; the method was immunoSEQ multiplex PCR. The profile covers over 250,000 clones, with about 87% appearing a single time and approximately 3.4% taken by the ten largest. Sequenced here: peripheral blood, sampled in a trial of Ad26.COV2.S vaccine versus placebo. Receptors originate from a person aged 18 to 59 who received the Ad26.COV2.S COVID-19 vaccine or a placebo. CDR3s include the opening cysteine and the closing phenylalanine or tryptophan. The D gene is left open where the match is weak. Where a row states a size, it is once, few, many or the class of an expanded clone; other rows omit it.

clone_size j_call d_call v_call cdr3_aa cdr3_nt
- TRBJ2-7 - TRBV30 CAWSANSQGSYEQYF TGTGCCTGGAGTGCAAATTCACAGGGCTCCTACGAGCAGTACTTC
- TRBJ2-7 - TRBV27 CASSLLWSSYEQYF TGTGCCAGCAGTTTATTATGGTCCAGTTACGAGCAGTACTTC
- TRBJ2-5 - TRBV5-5 CASSPTGHQETQYF TGTGCCAGCAGCCCAACGGGACACCAAGAGACCCAGTACTTC
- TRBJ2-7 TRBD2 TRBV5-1 CASSLAPSGGPIYEQYF TGCGCCAGCAGCTTGGCCCCTAGCGGGGGGCCGATATACGAGCAGTACTTC
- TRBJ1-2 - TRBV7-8 CASSTGTSSVANYGYTF TGTGCCAGCAGCACTGGGACATCCTCCGTGGCTAACTATGGCTACACCTTC
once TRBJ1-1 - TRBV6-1 CASSEPGLNTEAFF TGTGCCAGCAGTGAACCAGGATTGAACACTGAAGCTTTCTTT
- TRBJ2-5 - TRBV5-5 CASSYQETQYF TGTGCCAGCAGCTACCAAGAGACCCAGTACTTC
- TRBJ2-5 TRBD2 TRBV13 CASSPRLAGEEETQYF TGTGCCAGCAGCCCCAGACTAGCGGGGGAGGAAGAGACCCAGTACTTC
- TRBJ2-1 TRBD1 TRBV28 CASSLGQDRVQFF TGTGCCAGCAGTTTGGGTCAGGACAGGGTTCAGTTCTTC
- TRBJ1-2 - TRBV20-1 CRTWGGGGYTF TGCAGAACGTGGGGGGGCGGAGGCTACACCTTC